This TCR beta chain was profiled in a study of blood T cell repertoires in COVID-19. Study in general: Some COVID-19 samples were acute and others convalescent; all came from the United States, Italy and Spain. PBMCs, B-cell-depleted T cells, or T cells provided the cDNA or gDNA that made up the material.

The protocol was immunoSEQ multiplex PCR, while the TCRdb copy is restricted to in-frame clones and leaves out a portion. The repertoire includes approximately 440,000 clones, 90% of them detected once, and about 0.6% sits in the top ten. Which cohort a participant joined came from the clinical history participants gave. CDR1 SGHRS and CDR2 YFSETQ come from the germline V gene. V was clipped by 2 bases and J by 6 bases, with 12 bases between them. The CDR3 loop spans 14 amino acids. The genes are TRBV5-1 and TRBJ2-1; D remains ambiguous. The clonotype was recovered from a man younger than 30 who had recovered from COVID-19. Sequencing was performed on PBMCs or T cells enriched from blood (not recorded which). The CDR3 loop reads CASSFEPSVNEQFF. CDR3 DNA: TGCGCCAGCAGCTTTGAACCCAGTGTCAATGAGCAGTTCTTC. Full variable domain (missing parts from reference TRBV5-1 and TRBJ2-1): KAGVTQTPRYLIKTRGQQVTLSCSPISGHRSVSWYQQTPGQGLQFLFEYFSETQRNKGNFPGRFSGRQFSNSRSEMNVSTLELGDSALYLCASSFEPSVNEQFFGPGTRLTVL.